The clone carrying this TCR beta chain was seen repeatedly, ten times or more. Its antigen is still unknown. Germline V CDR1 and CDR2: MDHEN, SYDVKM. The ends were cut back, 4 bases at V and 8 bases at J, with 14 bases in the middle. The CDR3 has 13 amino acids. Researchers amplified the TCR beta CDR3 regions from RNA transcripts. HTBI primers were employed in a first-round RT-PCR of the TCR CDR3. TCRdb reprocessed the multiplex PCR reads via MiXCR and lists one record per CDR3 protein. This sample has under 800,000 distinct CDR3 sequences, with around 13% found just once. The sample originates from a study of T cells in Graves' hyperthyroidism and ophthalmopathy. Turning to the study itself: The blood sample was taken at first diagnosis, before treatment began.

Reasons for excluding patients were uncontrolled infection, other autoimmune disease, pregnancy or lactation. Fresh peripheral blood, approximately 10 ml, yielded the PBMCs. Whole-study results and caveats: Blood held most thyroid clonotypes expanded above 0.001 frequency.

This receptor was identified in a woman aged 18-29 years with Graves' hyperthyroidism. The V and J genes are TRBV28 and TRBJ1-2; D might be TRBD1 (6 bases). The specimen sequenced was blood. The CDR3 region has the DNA TGTGCCAGCAGTTCCCAGGGGACTGTAGGCTACACCTTC. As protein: CASSSQGTVGYTF.